This T cell receptor (beta chain) is from a study of response to subunit inactivated influenza vaccine. A single record per CDR3 protein comes from TCRdb applying MiXCR to the RT-PCR reads. The repertoire has almost 600,000 distinct CDR3 sequences, roughly 15% of them found once; the top ten carry approximately 12%. After removal of 6 bases from V and 2 bases from J, the junction contained 5 bases not matched to a gene. The length of the CDR3 is 14 residues. Germline V gene sequence: CDR1 DFQATT, CDR2 SNEGSKA (reference sequence). Sequenced here: PBMCs from blood, sampled 11 to 12 days after vaccination. The source is a man aged 50 to 59 who received an inactivated influenza vaccine. The chain has TRBV20-1 and TRBJ2-2; 8 bases match TRBD2. CDR3 coding DNA: TGCAGTGCGGGACGGGAGGGCAACACCGGGGAGCTGTTTTTT. Its protein product is CSAGREGNTGELFF.